The 24 T cell receptor beta chains reported below all come from one sample, sequenced in a study of T cells in Graves' hyperthyroidism and ophthalmopathy. Amplification of TCR beta CDR3 regions used RNA as the template. The primer set for the first-round RT-PCR of the TCR CDR3 was HTBI. TCRdb independently ran MiXCR on the multiplex PCR reads; one entry per CDR3 protein. The sample carries about 560,000 distinct CDR3 sequences, roughly a sixth recorded once. The sample comprised blood. These receptor sequences come from a woman aged 18-30 years with Graves' hyperthyroidism.

This clonotype was counted a few times. The rearrangement links TRBV5-1 to TRBJ2-7, with 10 bases matching TRBD1. This CDR3 comprises 15 residues. Germline V gene lookup returns CDR1 SGHRS and CDR2 YFSETQ. Germline trimming cut 4 bases from V and 7 bases from J; bases unmatched to any gene: 11. The CDR3 region is CASSPRTGGSWEQYF. CDR3 nucleotide sequence: TGCGCCAGCAGCCCCCGGACAGGGGGAAGTTGGGAGCAGTACTTC.

The rearrangement joins TRBV19 to TRBJ2-7, with TRBD2 matching 8 bases. The germline V gene has CDR1 LNHDA and CDR2 SQIVND (reference sequence). J was trimmed by 0 bases and V by 5 bases; bases with no gene match: 6. There are 15 residues in the CDR3. CDR3 DNA sequence: TGTGCCAGTAGTTTCGCAGCGGGGGCCTCCTACGAGCAGTACTTC. Amino acid sequence: CASSFAAGASYEQYF.

This clonotype appeared many times. The chain combines TRBV28 with TRBJ2-4; D may be TRBD2 (5 bases). Germline V gene sequence: CDR1 MDHEN, CDR2 SYDVKM. The ends were cut back, 3 bases at V and 1 base at J, with 13 bases in the middle. The CDR3 spans 16 residues. In DNA form, the CDR3 reads TGTGCCAGCAGTTTTGTGGGGAGTATCGCCAAAAACATTCAGTACTTC. This sequence encodes CASSFVGSIAKNIQYF.

The V and J genes are TRBV19 and TRBJ2-3; perhaps TRBD2 as D (7 bases). The V end was cut by 2 bases, the J end by 0 bases, with 12 bases between. Germline V gene data show CDR1 as LNHDA and CDR2 as SQIVND (reference sequence). CDR3 size: 16 residues. CDR3: CASSISRGASTDTQYF. In DNA form, the CDR3 reads TGTGCCAGTAGTATATCTCGGGGGGCGAGCACAGATACGCAGTATTTT.

V gene TRBV4-1 combines with J gene TRBJ2-2; 9 nucleotides align to TRBD1. Germline V gene data show CDR1 as MGHRA and CDR2 as YSYEKL. Germline trimming cut 4 bases from V and 7 bases from J; bases unmatched to any gene: 7. CDR3 length: 15 amino acids. The CDR3 spells CASSRLGQGDGELFF. CDR3 nucleotide sequence: TGCGCCAGCAGCCGGTTGGGACAGGGAGACGGGGAGCTGTTTTTT.

This clonotype was observed a few times. The CDR3 sequence: CASSPRSGGAQKGEQFF. In nucleotides, the CDR3 is TGTGCCAGCAGCCCTCGGAGCGGGGGGGCCCAGAAGGGTGAGCAGTTCTTC. The chain uses TRBV7-9 and TRBJ2-1; 10 bases fit TRBD2. J gave up 9 bases and V 5 bases, and 16 bases lay outside the gene matches. Germline loops: CDR1 SEHNR, CDR2 FQNEAQ (reference sequence). This CDR3 is 17 amino acids long. Full variable domain (outside the CDR3, taken from reference TRBV7-9 and TRBJ2-1): DTGVSQNPRHKITKRGQNVTFRCDPISEHNRLYWYRQTLGQGPEFLTYFQNEAQLEKSRLLSDRFSAERPKGSFSTLEIQRTEQGDSAMYLCASSPRSGGAQKGEQFFGPGTRLTVL.

This clonotype has ten or more counts. The chain employs TRBV11-3 and TRBJ2-7; 13 nucleotides align to TRBD2. The length of the CDR3 is 15 residues. Germline V CDR1 and CDR2: SGHNT, YENEEA. The V segment lost 7 bases and the J segment 4 bases; nucleotides outside the gene matches: 7. CDR3 nucleotide sequence: TGTGCCAGCACCAGGACTAGCGGGGGACCGTACGAGCAGTACTTC. Its protein is CASTRTSGGPYEQYF.

This clonotype was counted only a few times. The rearrangement links TRBV3-1 to TRBJ1-1, with D hard to call. The CDR3 consists of 14 residues. CDR1 LGHDT and CDR2 YNNKEL come from the germline V gene (reference sequence). Trimming left V 1 base short and J 1 base short, with 7 bases between. The CDR3, as DNA: TGTGCCAGCAGCCAAGGTGGGAAGAACACTGAAGCTTTCTTT. It codes for CASSQGGKNTEAFF. The full variable domain, its missing parts supplied by reference TRBV3-1 and TRBJ1-1, is DTAVSQTPKYLVTQMGNDKSIKCEQNLGHDTMYWYKQDSKKFLKIMFSYNNKELIINETVPNRFSPKSPDKAHLNLHINSLELGDSAVYFCASSQGGKNTEAFFGQGTRLTVV.

The table lists this clonotype with many counts. This sequence joins TRBV12-3 or TRBV12-4 and TRBJ1-1; unclear D gene. V was pared by 6 bases and J by 1 base, with 15 bases between. The CDR3 consists of 15 residues. The CDR3 is CASSLGAIKNTEAFF. The CDR3 bases are TGTGCCAGCAGCCTGGGCGCGATAAAGAACACTGAAGCTTTCTTT.

This clonotype was detected many times. The V call is TRBV3-1, the J call TRBJ2-7; 8 positions match TRBD2. There are 14 residues in the CDR3. With 0 bases clipped from V and 5 bases from J, the junction kept 3 bases outside the gene matches. Per the germline V gene, CDR1 is LGHDT and CDR2 is YNNKEL (reference sequence). The CDR3 reads CASSQDDGRDEQYF. As DNA, the CDR3 is TGTGCCAGCAGCCAAGATGACGGGAGGGACGAGCAGTACTTC.

In its sample, this clonotype was seen many times. V is TRBV5-1 and J is TRBJ1-2; D is ambiguous. In germline, CDR1 is SGHRS, CDR2 YFSETQ. The CDR3 totals 13 residues. V lost 4 bases and J lost 5, with 12 bases in between. CDR3 in DNA: TGCGCCAGCAGCCAGGACTTAGGTTATGGCTACACCTTC. This translates into CASSQDLGYGYTF. The whole variable domain, remainder taken from reference TRBV5-1 and TRBJ1-2, is KAGVTQTPRYLIKTRGQQVTLSCSPISGHRSVSWYQQTPGQGLQFLFEYFSETQRNKGNFPGRFSGRQFSNSRSEMNVSTLELGDSALYLCASSQDLGYGYTFGSGTRLTVV.

For this clonotype: One end of the junction is discordant with germline, which a read error may explain. V is TRBV3-1 and J is TRBJ1-6; D perhaps matches TRBD1 (5 bases). The CDR3 has 15 residues. The germline CDR1 and CDR2 sequences are LGHDT and YNNKEL (reference sequence). This CDR3 is CASSPGFSYNSPPHF. Written as DNA, the CDR3 is TGTGCCAGCAGCCCAGGGTTCTCCTATAATTCACCCCCCCACTTT.

This chain connects TRBV19 to TRBJ2-1; D might be TRBD1 (5 bases). V was pared by 10 bases and J by 5 bases, with 15 bases between. This CDR3 region has 13 residues. In germline, CDR1 is LNHDA, CDR2 SQIVND (reference sequence). The CDR3 region is CATRKRRDNEQFF. For the CDR3, the DNA is TGTGCCACGCGGAAACGCAGGGACAATGAGCAGTTCTTC.

At least ten counts were recorded for this clonotype. V gene TRBV7-9 combines with J gene TRBJ2-3; 16 positions match TRBD2. Germline lookup yields CDR1 SEHNR and CDR2 FQNEAQ (reference sequence). The CDR3 spans 16 residues. The ends lost 6 bases at V and 3 bases at J; junction bases unmatched: 3. The CDR3 region is CASRGLAGGKTDTQYF. The DNA of the CDR3 is TGTGCCAGCAGGGGACTAGCGGGAGGGAAAACAGATACGCAGTATTTT.

This clonotype was counted ten times or more. The chain uses TRBV2 and TRBJ2-2; TRBD1 matches at 7 bases. The trim removed 3 bases at V and 4 bases at J, leaving 2 bases unmatched. This CDR3 is built from 14 residues. Germline V lookup: CDR1 SNHLY, CDR2 FYNNEI. The CDR3 coding sequence is TGTGCCAGCAGTGAGCCAGGGGGCACCGGGGAGCTGTTTTTT. Amino acids: CASSEPGGTGELFF.

In its sample, this clonotype was seen many times. This chain joins TRBV3-1 and TRBJ2-1; D not certain. CDR1 and CDR2 (germline): LGHDT, YNNKEL (reference sequence). CDR3 length: 12 residues. Deletions cut 1 base from V and 9 bases from J, with 7 bases between. The CDR3 DNA is TGTGCCAGCAGCCAAGGTCCGGCTGAGCAGTTCTTC. This codes for CASSQGPAEQFF.

The table lists this clonotype with many counts. The gene calls are TRBV28 and TRBJ2-7, with 11 bases aligning to TRBD2. Losses at the gene ends were 5 bases for V and 2 bases for J; bases not matched to a gene: 8. CDR3 size: 16 residues. Germline CDR1 reads MDHEN; CDR2 reads SYDVKM. The CDR3 nucleotides read TGTGCCAGCAGTCACAAGGGACTAGCGGTTCCCTACGAGCAGTACTTC. Protein: CASSHKGLAVPYEQYF.

This clonotype was seen a few times. The genes are TRBV13 and TRBJ2-3, with D possibly being TRBD2 (7 bases). This CDR3 has 16 amino acids. The V gene lost 3 bases and the J gene lost 5 bases, with 18 bases spanning the gap. Germline-derived CDR1 and CDR2 are PRHDT and FYEKMQ (reference sequence). The CDR3 protein is CASSFVRGGLRDTQYF. The CDR3 coding sequence is TGTGCCAGCAGCTTCGTTAGGGGGGGCCTGCGAGATACGCAGTATTTT. Looking up the rest from reference TRBV13 and TRBJ2-3 gives the full variable domain: AAGVIQSPRHLIKEKRETATLKCYPIPRHDTVYWYQQGPGQDPQFLISFYEKMQSDKGSIPDRFSAQQFSDYHSELNMSSLELGDSALYFCASSFVRGGLRDTQYFGPGTRLTVL.

This clonotype was recorded many times. The rearrangement joins TRBV5-6 to TRBJ2-5; D ambiguous. Germline V gives CDR1 SGHDT, CDR2 YYEEEE. The CDR3 runs 11 residues. The V and J ends lost 0 bases and 9 bases respectively, with 6 bases between them. Written as DNA, the CDR3 is TGTGCCAGCAGCTTGGACTCGGCCCAGTACTTC. This sequence encodes CASSLDSAQYF.

This clonotype occurred many times. CDR3 in amino acids: CASSSTLAGDYNEQFF. The CDR3 DNA sequence: TGTGCCAGCAGTTCAACTCTAGCGGGAGACTATAATGAGCAGTTCTTC. V gene TRBV6-2 or TRBV6-3 combines with J gene TRBJ2-1; 10 bases are a match to TRBD2. With 4 bases clipped from V and 7 bases from J, the junction kept 10 bases outside the gene matches. Per the germline V gene, CDR1 is MNHEY and CDR2 is SVGEGT. This CDR3 region has 16 residues.

This clonotype was observed many times. The chain uses TRBV10-1 and TRBJ1-2; D is ambiguous. Germline CDR1 WNHNN, CDR2 SYGVQD (reference sequence). The V and J ends lost 5 bases and 4 bases respectively, with 14 bases between them. The CDR3 is 14 amino acids. Written as DNA, the CDR3 is TGCGCCAGCAGTTCGGGCCTCAACTTCTATGGCTACACCTTC. The encoded protein is CASSSGLNFYGYTF.

The rearrangement links TRBV7-8 to TRBJ1-6, with D tentatively TRBD1 (6 bases). The CDR3 is 15 residues long. The germline V gene encodes CDR1 SGHVS and CDR2 FQNEAQ. Trimming stripped 7 bases from V and 8 bases from J, with 18 bases between. The CDR3 DNA sequence: TGTGCCAGCAACCTGGAAGGGGGAAGATATTCACCCCTCCACTTT. Translation gives CASNLEGGRYSPLHF.

This clonotype was recorded at least ten times. This sequence joins TRBV29-1 and TRBJ1-5; no firm D call. The CDR3 extends over 12 amino acids. Germline V gene lookup returns CDR1 SQVTM and CDR2 ANQGSEA. The germline V and J ends were trimmed by 6 bases and 4 bases, with 10 bases remaining between them. The CDR3 region has the DNA TGCAGCGTGTCAGAGCCTAATCAGCCCCAGCATTTT. Protein sequence: CSVSEPNQPQHF.

The chain couples TRBV2 to TRBJ2-7; no clear D. The CDR3 length is 12 residues. Trimming stripped 2 bases from V and 3 bases from J, with 5 bases between. Germline V gene data show CDR1 as SNHLY and CDR2 as FYNNEI. The CDR3 DNA reads as TGTGCCAGCAGTGAAAATGACTACGAGCAGTACTTC. It translates to CASSENDYEQYF.